The rows below give T cell receptor beta chains drawn from one sample of a study of T cell responses to AZD1222 COVID-19 vaccine. Clones were sequenced by immunoSEQ multiplex PCR, and TCRdb holds only the in-frame ones, with some missing. The sample consists of 80,000 or so clones, around nine tenths of them appearing once. The material sequenced was peripheral blood, taken on day 0 of AZD1222 vaccination. All receptors come from an adult in good health. Each CDR3 is given with its conserved first and last residue. The D gene is left open where the match is weak. Only part of the rows carry a size: once, few, many, or a class if the clone is expanded.

>once|TRBD2|TRBV29-1|TRBJ2-1
CSVSSGLSYNEQFF
TGCAGCGTCTCTAGCGGCCTATCCTACAATGAGCAGTTCTTC
>NA|TRBD1|TRBV5-8|TRBJ1-3
CASTVLPRDRATGNTIYF
TGTGCCAGCACCGTCTTACCCCGGGACAGGGCTACGGGAAACACCATATATTTT
>NA|TRBD2|TRBV2|TRBJ2-1
CASREREGVENEQFF
TGTGCCAGCAGAGAGCGGGAGGGGGTCGAAAATGAGCAGTTCTTC
>NA|NA|TRBV7-9|TRBJ1-1
CASSLVQVNTEAFF
TGTGCCAGCAGCTTAGTACAGGTGAACACTGAAGCTTTCTTT
>once|NA|TRBV5-1|TRBJ2-1
CASSLLAQSYNEQFF
TGCGCCAGCAGCTTGTTGGCCCAATCCTACAATGAGCAGTTCTTC
>NA|NA|TRBV6-5|TRBJ1-5
CASSSDSYSNQPQHF
TGTGCCAGCAGTAGTGACAGTTATAGCAATCAGCCCCAGCATTTT
>NA|NA|TRBV18|TRBJ1-5
CASSPQESNQPQHF
TGTGCCAGCTCACCACAGGAGTCCAATCAGCCCCAGCATTTT
>NA|TRBD1|TRBV9|TRBJ1-1
CASSLLTGDTEAFF
TGTGCCAGCAGCTTATTAACAGGGGACACTGAAGCTTTCTTT
>NA|NA|TRBV18|TRBJ1-2
CASSPNTQGSNYGYTF
TGTGCCAGCTCACCAAACACACAGGGATCTAACTATGGCTACACCTTC
>NA|NA|TRBV6-5|TRBJ1-4
CASSYSGAGEKLFF
TGTGCCAGCAGTTACTCCGGGGCGGGGGAAAAACTGTTTTTT
>NA|NA|TRBV27|TRBJ1-1
CASRLTSRDAYTEAFF
TGTGCCAGCAGACTTACCTCAAGGGACGCGTACACTGAAGCTTTCTTT
>NA|NA|TRBV10-3|TRBJ1-6
CAISDREGGRGSPLHF
TGTGCCATCAGTGATCGCGAGGGGGGGAGGGGTTCACCCCTCCACTTT
>NA|NA|TRBV19|TRBJ2-1
CASSIGDPTYNEQFF
TGTGCCAGTAGTATAGGGGACCCTACCTACAATGAGCAGTTCTTC
>NA|NA|TRBV12-3/TRBV12-4|TRBJ1-3
CASSPTQLNTIYF
TGTGCCAGCAGTCCGACTCAGCTAAACACCATATATTTT
>NA|NA|TRBV5-5|TRBJ1-3
CASSFLVSSGNTIYF
TGTGCCAGCAGCTTTCTTGTGAGCTCTGGAAACACCATATATTTT
>NA|TRBD1|TRBV10-3|TRBJ1-2
CAISGLGGDRLFYGYTF
TGTGCCATCAGTGGCCTCGGGGGGGACAGGCTTTTTTATGGCTACACCTTC
>NA|NA|TRBV11-2|TRBJ2-1
CASSLGTGSYNEQFF
TGTGCCAGCAGCTTGGGGACTGGATCCTACAATGAGCAGTTCTTC
>many|TRBD1|TRBV6-5|TRBJ2-1
CASKPGQEYNEQFF
TGTGCCAGCAAACCGGGACAGGAGTACAATGAGCAGTTCTTC
>NA|NA|TRBV5-3|TRBJ2-7
CARSLGPQGSHEQYF
TGTGCCAGAAGCTTAGGTCCCCAGGGGAGCCACGAGCAGTACTTC
>NA|TRBD2|TRBV4-2|TRBJ2-7
CASSQDSGTRLYF
TGTGCCAGCAGCCAAGATAGCGGGACTAGACTGTACTTC
>once|NA|TRBV6-5|TRBJ1-1
CASGRVGTEAFF
TGTGCCAGCGGACGGGTGGGCACTGAAGCTTTCTTT
>NA|NA|TRBV29-1|TRBJ2-1
CSVDRVVGNEQFF
TGCAGCGTTGACAGGGTCGTTGGAAATGAGCAGTTCTTC
>NA|NA|TRBV19|TRBJ2-5
CASSSPGQATQETQYF
TGTGCCAGTAGTTCCCCCGGCCAAGCGACTCAAGAGACCCAGTACTTC
>NA|NA|TRBV29-1|TRBJ2-1
CSGSDNEQFF
TGCAGCGGTAGCGATAATGAGCAGTTCTTC
>NA|TRBD2|TRBV7-9|TRBJ2-3
CASSFREGPDTQYF
TGTGCCAGCAGCTTCCGGGAGGGCCCGGATACGCAGTATTTT
>NA|NA|TRBV4-3|TRBJ1-5
CASSQDSYSNQPQHF
TGCGCCAGCAGCCAGGACAGTTATAGCAATCAGCCCCAGCATTTT